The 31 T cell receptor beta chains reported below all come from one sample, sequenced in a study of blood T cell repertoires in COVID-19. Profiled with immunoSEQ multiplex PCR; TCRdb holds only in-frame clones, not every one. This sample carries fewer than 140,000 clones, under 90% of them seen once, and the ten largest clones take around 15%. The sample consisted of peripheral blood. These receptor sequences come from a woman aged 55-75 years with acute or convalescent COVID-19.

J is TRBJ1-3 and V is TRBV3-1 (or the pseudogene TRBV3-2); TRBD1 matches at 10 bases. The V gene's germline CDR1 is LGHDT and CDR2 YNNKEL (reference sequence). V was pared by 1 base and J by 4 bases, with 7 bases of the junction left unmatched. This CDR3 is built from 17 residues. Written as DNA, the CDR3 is TGTGCCAGCAGCCAAGCTGGCGGGACAGGGGCGGGAAACACCATATATTTT. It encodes CASSQAGGTGAGNTIYF.

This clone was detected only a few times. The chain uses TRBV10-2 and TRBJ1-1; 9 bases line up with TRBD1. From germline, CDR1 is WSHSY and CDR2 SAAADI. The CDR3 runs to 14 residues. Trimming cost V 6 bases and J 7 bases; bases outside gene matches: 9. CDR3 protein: CASSATGGDDEAFF. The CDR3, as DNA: TGCGCCAGCAGCGCAACAGGGGGCGACGATGAAGCTTTCTTT.

CDR3 sequence reads: CASSPGQGNTEAFF. CDR3 bases: TGTGCCAGCAGTCCGGGACAGGGGAACACTGAAGCTTTCTTT. The rearrangement links TRBV7-9 to TRBJ1-1, with 9 nucleotides matching TRBD1. V gave up 6 bases and J gave up 1 base; unmatched junction bases: 3. The CDR3 length is 14 residues. The germline gives CDR1 SEHNR, CDR2 FQNEAQ (reference sequence).

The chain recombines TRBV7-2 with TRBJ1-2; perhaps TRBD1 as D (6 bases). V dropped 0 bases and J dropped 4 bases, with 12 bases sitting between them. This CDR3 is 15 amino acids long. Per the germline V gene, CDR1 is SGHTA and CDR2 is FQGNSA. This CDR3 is CASSLAGEGVYGYTF. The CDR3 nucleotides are TGTGCCAGCAGCTTAGCGGGGGAGGGGGTCTATGGCTACACCTTC.

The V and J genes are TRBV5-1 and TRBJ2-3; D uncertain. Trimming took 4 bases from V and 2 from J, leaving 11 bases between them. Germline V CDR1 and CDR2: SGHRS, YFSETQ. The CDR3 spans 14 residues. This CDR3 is CASSPEAYTDTQYF. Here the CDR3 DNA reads TGCGCCAGCAGCCCCGAGGCCTACACAGATACGCAGTATTTT.

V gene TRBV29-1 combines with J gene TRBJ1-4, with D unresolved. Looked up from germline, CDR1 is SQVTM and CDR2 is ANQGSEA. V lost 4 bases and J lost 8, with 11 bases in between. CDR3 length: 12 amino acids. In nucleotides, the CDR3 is TGCAGCGTTGTCGAGGGTGTGGAAAAACTGTTTTTT. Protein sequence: CSVVEGVEKLFF.

The CDR3 nucleotides read TGTGCCAGCAGCTTAGGGAACCCCGCGGGGACCCAGTACTTC. It is translated as CASSLGNPAGTQYF. The chain links TRBV11-2 to TRBJ2-5, with D maybe TRBD2 (5 bases). The CDR3 loop spans 14 amino acids. The germline V gene encodes CDR1 SGHAT and CDR2 FQNNGV. V was shortened by 1 base and J by 7 bases, with 13 bases between the two germline ends.

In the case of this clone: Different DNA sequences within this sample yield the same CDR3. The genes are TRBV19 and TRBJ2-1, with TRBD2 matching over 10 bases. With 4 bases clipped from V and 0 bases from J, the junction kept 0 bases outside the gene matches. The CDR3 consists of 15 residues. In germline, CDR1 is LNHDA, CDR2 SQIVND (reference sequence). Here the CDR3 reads CASSRTSGSYNEQFF. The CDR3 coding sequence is TGTGCCAGTAGTAGGACTAGCGGCTCCTACAATGAGCAGTTCTTC.

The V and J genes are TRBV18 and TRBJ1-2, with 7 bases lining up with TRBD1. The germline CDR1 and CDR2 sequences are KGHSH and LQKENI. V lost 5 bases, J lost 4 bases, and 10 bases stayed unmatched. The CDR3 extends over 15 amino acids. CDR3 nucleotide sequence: TGTGCCAGCTCAGAGAGGACAGGCACGATCTATGGCTACACCTTC. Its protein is CASSERTGTIYGYTF.

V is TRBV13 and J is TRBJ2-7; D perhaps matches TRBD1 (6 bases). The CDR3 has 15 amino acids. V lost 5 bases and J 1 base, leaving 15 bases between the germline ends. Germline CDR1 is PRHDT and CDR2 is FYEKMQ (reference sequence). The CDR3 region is CASSRGGGRSYEQYF. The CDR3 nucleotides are TGTGCCAGCAGCCGAGGGGGTGGAAGGTCCTACGAGCAGTACTTC.

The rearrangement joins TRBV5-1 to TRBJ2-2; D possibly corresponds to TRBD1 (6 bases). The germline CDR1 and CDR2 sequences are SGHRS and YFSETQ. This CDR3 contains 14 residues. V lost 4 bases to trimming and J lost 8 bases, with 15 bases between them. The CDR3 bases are TGCGCCAGCAGCCAGGGGCAGTCTCCGGGGGAGCTGTTTTTT. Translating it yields CASSQGQSPGELFF.

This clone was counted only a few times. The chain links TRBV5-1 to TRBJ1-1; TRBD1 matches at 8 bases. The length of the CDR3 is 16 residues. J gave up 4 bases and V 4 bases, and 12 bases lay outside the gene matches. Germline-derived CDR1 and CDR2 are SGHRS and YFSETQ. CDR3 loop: CASSPRQGTLGTEAFF. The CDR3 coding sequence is TGCGCCAGCAGCCCCAGACAGGGGACATTGGGCACTGAAGCTTTCTTT.

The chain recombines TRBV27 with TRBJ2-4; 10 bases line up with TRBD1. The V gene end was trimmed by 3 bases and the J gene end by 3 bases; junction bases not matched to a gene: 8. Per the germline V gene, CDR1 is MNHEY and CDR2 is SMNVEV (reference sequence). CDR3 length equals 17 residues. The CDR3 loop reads CASSLAWTGGNKNIQYF. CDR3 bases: TGTGCCAGCAGTTTGGCTTGGACAGGGGGAAACAAAAACATTCAGTACTTC.

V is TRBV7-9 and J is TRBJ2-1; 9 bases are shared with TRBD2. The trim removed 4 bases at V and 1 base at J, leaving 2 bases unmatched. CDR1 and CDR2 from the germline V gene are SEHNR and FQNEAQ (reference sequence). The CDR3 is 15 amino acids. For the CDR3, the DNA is TGTGCCAGCAGCTCGGGACTAGCTTCCTACAATGAGCAGTTCTTC. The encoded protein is CASSSGLASYNEQFF.

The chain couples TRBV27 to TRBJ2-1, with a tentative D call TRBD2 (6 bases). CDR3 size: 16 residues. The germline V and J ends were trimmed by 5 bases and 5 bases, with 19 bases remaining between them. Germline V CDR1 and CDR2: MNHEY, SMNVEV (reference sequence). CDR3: CASSPLSSGRDNEQFF. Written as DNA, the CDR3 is TGTGCCAGCAGTCCCCTTTCCAGCGGGCGGGACAATGAGCAGTTCTTC.

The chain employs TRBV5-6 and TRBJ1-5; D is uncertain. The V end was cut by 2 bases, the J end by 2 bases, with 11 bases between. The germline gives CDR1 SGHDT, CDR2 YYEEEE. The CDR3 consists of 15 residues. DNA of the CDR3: TGTGCCAGCAGCTTATATCTCGGGGGCAATCAGCCCCAGCATTTT. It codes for CASSLYLGGNQPQHF. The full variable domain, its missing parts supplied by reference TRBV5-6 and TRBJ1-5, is DAGVTQSPTHLIKTRGQQVTLRCSPKSGHDTVSWYQQALGQGPQFIFQYYEEEERQRGNFPDRFSGHQFPNYSSELNVNALLLGDSALYLCASSLYLGGNQPQHFGDGTRLSIL.

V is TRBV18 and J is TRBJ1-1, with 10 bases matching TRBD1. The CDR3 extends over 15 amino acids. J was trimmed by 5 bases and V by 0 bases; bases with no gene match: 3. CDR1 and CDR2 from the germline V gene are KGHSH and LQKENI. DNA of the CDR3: TGTGCCAGCTCACCACCGGGGGGACAGGGGACTGAAGCTTTCTTT. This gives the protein CASSPPGGQGTEAFF.

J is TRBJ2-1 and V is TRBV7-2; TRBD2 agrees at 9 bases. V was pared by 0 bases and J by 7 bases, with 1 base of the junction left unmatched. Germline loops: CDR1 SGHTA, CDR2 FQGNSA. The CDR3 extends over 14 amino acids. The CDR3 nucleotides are TGTGCCAGCAGCTTAGCTAGCGGGGGTAATGAGCAGTTCTTC. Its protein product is CASSLASGGNEQFF.

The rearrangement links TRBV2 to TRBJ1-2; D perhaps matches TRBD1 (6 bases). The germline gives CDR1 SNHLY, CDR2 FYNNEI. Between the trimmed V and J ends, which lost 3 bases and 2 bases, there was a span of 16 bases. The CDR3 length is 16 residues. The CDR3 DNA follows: TGTGCCAGCAGTGATTTAAAGGCAGGGGAGAACTATGGCTACACCTTC. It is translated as CASSDLKAGENYGYTF.

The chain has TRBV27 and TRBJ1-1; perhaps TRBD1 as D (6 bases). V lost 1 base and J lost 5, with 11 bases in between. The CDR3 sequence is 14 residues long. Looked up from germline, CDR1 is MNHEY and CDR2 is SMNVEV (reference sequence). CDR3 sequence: CASSLLGGRTEAFF. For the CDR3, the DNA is TGTGCCAGCAGTTTATTAGGGGGAAGGACTGAAGCTTTCTTT.

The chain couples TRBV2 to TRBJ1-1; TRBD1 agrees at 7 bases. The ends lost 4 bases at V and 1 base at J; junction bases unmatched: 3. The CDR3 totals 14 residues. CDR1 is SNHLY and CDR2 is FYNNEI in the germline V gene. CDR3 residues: CASSVQGSNTEAFF. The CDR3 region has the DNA TGTGCCAGCAGTGTACAGGGGTCGAACACTGAAGCTTTCTTT.

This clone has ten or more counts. The CDR3 DNA reads TGTGCCAGCAGTGCCAGGGTTGAAACCTATGGCTACACCTTC. This codes for CASSARVETYGYTF. The rearrangement joins TRBV25-1 to TRBJ1-2, with D perhaps matching TRBD1 (5 bases). CDR3 length: 14 amino acids. Germline values: CDR1 MGHDK, CDR2 SYGVNS. The germline V and J ends were trimmed by 4 bases and 4 bases, with 13 bases remaining between them.

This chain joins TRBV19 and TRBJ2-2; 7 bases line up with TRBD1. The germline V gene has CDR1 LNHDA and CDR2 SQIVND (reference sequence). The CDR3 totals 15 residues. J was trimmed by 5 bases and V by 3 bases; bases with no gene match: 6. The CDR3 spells CASSMGDSWTGELFF. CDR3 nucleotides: TGTGCCAGTAGTATGGGGGACAGTTGGACCGGGGAGCTGTTTTTT.

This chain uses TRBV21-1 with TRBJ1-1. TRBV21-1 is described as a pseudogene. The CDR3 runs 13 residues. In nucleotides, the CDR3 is TGTGCCAGCAGCAAACTTCGGGAGACTGAAGCTTTCTTT. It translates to CASSKLRETEAFF.

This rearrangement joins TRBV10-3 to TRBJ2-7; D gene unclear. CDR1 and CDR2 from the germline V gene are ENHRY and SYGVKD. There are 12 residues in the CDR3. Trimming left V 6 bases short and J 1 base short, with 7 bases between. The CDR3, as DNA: TGTGCCATCAGGGGCGAATCCTACGAGCAGTACTTC. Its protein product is CAIRGESYEQYF.

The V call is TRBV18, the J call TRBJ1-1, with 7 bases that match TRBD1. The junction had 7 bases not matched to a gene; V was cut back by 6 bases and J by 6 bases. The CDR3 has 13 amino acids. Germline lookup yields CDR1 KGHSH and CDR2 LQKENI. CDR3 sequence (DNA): TGTGCCAGCTCTCCTACGGGACAGTCTGAAGCTTTCTTT. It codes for CASSPTGQSEAFF.

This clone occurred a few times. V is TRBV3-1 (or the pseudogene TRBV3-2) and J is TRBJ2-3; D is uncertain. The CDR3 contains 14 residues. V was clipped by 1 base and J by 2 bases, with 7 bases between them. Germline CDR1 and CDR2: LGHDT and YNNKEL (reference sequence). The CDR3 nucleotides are TGTGCCAGCAGCCAAGGGCGGAACACAGATACGCAGTATTTT. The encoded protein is CASSQGRNTDTQYF.

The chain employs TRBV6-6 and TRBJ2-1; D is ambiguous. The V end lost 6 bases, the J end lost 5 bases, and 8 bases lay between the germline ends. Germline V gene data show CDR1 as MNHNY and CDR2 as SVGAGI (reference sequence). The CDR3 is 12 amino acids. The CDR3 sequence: CASRESNNEQFF. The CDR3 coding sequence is TGTGCCAGCAGAGAAAGCAACAATGAGCAGTTCTTC.

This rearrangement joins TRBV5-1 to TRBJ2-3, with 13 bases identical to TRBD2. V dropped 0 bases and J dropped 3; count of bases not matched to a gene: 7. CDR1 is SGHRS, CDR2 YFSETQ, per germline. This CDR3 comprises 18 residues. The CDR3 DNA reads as TGCGCCAGCAGCTTGGCCTTACTAGCGGGAGGGAGGACAGATACGCAGTATTTT. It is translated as CASSLALLAGGRTDTQYF. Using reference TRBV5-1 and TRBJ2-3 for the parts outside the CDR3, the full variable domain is KAGVTQTPRYLIKTRGQQVTLSCSPISGHRSVSWYQQTPGQGLQFLFEYFSETQRNKGNFPGRFSGRQFSNSRSEMNVSTLELGDSALYLCASSLALLAGGRTDTQYFGPGTRLTVL.

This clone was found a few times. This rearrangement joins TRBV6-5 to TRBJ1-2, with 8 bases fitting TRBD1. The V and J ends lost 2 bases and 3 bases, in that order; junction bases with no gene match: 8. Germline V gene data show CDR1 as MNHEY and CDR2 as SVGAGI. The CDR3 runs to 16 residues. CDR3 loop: CASSYREDRVDYGYTF. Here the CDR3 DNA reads TGTGCCAGCAGTTACCGCGAGGACAGGGTGGACTATGGCTACACCTTC.

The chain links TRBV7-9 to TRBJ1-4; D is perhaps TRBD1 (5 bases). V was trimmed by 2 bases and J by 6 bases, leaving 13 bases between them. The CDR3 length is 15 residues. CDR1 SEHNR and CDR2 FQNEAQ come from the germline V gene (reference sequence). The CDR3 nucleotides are TGTGCCAGCAGCTTACGGGGGTACATAGATGAAAAACTGTTTTTT. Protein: CASSLRGYIDEKLFF.